This TCR beta chain was captured by sequencing in a study of CD8+CD57+ T cells in acquired aplastic anemia. Background on the study: The study obtained an average of roughly 2.9 ug of DNA from sorted CD4+ and CD8+ cells.

Points from the study as a whole: Roughly 31 was the count of CD8+ CDR3 sequences that patients shared with controls. The study found no significant CD8+ Simpson's diversity difference between patients and controls.

V dropped 0 bases and J dropped 7; count of bases not matched to a gene: 12. There are 15 residues in the CDR3. Germline V lookup: CDR1 DFQATT, CDR2 SNEGSKA (reference sequence). Template material for TCR beta VDJ and CDR3 profiling consisted of genomic DNA. MiXCR, applied by TCRdb to the reads, yields one record per CDR3 protein. Of 150,000 to 200,000 distinct CDR3 sequences listed, 55% to 70% are singletons. This clonotype showed up just once. Its cognate antigen is unknown. The chain links TRBV20-1 to TRBJ2-7, with 7 bases identical to TRBD2. The receptor's source is a human donor with severe aplastic anemia or a healthy control (not recorded which). Sequenced material: sorted CD4+, CD8+, or CD8+CD57+ T cells (not recorded which) from PBMCs. In DNA form, the CDR3 reads TGCAGTGCTAGAGATCCCCGGGGGGAGCCTAGTGAGCAGTACTTC. The encoded protein is CSARDPRGEPSEQYF.